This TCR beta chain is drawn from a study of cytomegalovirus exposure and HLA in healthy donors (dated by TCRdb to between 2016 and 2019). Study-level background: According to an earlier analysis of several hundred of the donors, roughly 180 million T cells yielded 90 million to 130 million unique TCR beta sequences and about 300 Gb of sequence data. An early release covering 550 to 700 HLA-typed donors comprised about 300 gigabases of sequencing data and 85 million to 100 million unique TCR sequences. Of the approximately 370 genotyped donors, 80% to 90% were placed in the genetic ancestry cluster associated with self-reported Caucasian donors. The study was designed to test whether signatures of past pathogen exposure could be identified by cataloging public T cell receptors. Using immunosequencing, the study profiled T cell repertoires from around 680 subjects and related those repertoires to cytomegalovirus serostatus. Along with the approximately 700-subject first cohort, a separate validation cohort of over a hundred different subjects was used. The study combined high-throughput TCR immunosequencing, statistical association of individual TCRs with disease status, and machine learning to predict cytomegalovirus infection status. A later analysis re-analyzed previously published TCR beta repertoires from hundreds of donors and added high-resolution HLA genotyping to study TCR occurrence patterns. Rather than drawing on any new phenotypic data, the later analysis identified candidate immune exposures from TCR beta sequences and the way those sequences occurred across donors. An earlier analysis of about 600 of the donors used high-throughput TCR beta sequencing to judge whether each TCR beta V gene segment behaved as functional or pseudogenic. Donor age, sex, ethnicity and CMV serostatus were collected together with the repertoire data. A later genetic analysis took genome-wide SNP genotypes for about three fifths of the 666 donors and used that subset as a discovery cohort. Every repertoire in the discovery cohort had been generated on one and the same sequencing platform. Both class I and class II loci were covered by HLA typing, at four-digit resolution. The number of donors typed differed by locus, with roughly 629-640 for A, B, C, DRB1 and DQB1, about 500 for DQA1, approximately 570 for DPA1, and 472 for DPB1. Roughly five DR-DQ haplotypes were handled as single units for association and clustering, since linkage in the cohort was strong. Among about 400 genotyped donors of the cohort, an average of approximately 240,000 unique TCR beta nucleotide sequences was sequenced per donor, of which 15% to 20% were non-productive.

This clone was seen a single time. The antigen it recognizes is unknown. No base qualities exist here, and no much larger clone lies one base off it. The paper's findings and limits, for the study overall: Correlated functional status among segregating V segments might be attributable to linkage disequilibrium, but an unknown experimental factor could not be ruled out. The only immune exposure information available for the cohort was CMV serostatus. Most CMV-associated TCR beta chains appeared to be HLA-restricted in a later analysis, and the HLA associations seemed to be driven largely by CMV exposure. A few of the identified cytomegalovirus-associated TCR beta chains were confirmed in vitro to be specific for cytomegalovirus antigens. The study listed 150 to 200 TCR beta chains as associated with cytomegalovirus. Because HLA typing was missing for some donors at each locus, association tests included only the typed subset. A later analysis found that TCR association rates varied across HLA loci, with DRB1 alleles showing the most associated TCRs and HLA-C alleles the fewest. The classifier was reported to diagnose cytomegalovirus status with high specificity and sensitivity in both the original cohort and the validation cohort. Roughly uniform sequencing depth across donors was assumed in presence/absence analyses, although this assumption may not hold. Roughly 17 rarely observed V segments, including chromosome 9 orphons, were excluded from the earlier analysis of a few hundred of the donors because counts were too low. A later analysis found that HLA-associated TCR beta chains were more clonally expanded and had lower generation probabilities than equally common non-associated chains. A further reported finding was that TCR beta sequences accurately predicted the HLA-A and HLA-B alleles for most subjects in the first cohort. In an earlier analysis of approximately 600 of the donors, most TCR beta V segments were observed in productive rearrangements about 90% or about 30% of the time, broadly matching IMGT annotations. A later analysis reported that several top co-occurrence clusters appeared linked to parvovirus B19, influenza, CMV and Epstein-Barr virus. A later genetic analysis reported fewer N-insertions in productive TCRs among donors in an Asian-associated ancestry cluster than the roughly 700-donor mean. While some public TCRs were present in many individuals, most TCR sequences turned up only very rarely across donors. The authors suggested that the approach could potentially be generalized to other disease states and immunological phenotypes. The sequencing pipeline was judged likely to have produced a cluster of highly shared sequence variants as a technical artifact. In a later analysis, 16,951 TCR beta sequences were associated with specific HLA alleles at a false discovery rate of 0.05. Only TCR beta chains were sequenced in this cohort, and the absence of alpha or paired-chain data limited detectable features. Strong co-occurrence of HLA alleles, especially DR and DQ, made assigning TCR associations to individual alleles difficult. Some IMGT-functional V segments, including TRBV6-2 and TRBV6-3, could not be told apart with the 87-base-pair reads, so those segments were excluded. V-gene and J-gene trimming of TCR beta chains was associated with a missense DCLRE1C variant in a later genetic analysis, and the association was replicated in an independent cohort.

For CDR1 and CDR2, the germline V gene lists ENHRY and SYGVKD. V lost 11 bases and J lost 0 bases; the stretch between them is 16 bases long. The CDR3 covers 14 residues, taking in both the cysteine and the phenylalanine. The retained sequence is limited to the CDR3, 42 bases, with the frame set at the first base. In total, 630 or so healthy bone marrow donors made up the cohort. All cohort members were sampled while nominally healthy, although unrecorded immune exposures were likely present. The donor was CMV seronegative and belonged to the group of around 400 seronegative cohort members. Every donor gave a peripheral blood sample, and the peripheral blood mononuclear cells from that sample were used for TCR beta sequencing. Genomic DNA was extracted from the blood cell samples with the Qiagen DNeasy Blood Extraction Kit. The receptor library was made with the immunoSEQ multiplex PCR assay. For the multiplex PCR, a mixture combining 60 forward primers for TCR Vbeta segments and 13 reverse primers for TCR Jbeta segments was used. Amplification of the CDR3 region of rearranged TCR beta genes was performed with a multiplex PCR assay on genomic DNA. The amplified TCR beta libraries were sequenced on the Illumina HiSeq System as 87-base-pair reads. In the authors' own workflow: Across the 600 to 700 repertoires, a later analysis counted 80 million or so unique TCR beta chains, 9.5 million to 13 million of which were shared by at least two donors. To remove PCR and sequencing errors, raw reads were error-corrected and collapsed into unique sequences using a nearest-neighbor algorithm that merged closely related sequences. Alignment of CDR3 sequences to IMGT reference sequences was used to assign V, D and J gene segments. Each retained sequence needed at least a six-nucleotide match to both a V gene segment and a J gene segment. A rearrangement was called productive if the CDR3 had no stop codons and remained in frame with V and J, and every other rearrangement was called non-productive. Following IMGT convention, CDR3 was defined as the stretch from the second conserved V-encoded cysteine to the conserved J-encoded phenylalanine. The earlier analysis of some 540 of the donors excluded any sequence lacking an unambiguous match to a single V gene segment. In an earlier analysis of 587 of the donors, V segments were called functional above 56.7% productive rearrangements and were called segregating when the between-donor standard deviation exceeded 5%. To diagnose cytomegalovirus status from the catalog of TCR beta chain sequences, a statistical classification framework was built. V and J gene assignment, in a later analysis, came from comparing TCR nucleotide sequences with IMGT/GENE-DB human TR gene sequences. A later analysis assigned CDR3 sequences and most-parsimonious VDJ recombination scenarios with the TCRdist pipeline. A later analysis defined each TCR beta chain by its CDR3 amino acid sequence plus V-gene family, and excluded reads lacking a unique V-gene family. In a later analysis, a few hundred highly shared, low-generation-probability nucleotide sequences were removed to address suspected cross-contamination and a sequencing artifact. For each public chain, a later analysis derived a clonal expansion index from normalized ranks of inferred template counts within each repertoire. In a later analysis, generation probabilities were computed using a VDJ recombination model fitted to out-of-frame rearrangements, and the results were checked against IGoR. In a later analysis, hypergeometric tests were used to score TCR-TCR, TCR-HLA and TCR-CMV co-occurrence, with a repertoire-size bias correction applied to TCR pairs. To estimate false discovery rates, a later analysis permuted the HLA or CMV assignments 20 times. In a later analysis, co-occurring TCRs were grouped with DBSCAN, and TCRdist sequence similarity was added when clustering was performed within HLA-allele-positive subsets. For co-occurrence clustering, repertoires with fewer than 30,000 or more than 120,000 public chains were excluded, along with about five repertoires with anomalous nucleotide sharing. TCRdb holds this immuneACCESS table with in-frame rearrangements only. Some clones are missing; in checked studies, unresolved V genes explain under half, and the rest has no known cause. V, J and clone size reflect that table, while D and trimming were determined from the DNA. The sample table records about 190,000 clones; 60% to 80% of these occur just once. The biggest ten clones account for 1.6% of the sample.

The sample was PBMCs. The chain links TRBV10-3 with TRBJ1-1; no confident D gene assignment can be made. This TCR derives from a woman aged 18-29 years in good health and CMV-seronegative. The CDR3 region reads CAGSEGPLNTEAFF. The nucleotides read TGTGCCGGATCGGAGGGTCCCTTGAACACTGAAGCTTTCTTT.